A selection of T cell receptor beta chains follows, all from one sample in a study of PD-1 blockade in classical Hodgkin lymphoma. The repertoire was sequenced with immunoSEQ multiplex PCR; TCRdb's copy has only in-frame clones and lacks some. The sample lists 22,000 or so clones, 77% occurring once. Sequencing used peripheral blood mononuclear cells (PBMCs), obtained before the second cycle of nivolumab. These receptors were obtained from a human donor with classical Hodgkin lymphoma. The conserved cysteine and the conserved F or W are not part of the CDR3 here. The order of the fields is V gene, J gene, CDR3 length, CDR3 protein.

v_call: TRBV27
j_call: TRBJ1-1
cdr3_length: 12
cdr3_aa: ASSFRGVNTEAF

v_call: TRBV18
j_call: TRBJ2-7
cdr3_length: 12
cdr3_aa: ASSEDRGRYEQY

v_call: TRBV4-3
j_call: TRBJ2-6
cdr3_length: 14
cdr3_aa: ASSPYAISGANVLT

v_call: TRBV30
j_call: TRBJ2-1
cdr3_length: 14
cdr3_aa: AWSTPDPSPYNEQF

v_call: TRBV4-3
j_call: TRBJ2-7
cdr3_length: 13
cdr3_aa: ASSQDWDSVYEQY

v_call: TRBV5-4
j_call: TRBJ2-5
cdr3_length: 13
cdr3_aa: ASSLAGNSQETQY

v_call: TRBV5-6
j_call: TRBJ2-6
cdr3_length: 13
cdr3_aa: ASSLEGSGANVLT

v_call: TRBV19
j_call: TRBJ2-2
cdr3_length: 14
cdr3_aa: ASSLRTSSTGGELF

v_call: TRBV5-3
j_call: TRBJ2-3
cdr3_length: 12
cdr3_aa: ARSWSEGTDTQY

v_call: TRBV18
j_call: TRBJ2-1
cdr3_length: 13
cdr3_aa: ASSGTGERGNEQF

v_call: TRBV2
j_call: TRBJ2-7
cdr3_length: 12
cdr3_aa: ASRPDRAPPEQY

v_call: TRBV4-2
j_call: TRBJ2-6
cdr3_length: 14
cdr3_aa: ASSHLWDSGANVLT

v_call: TRBV7-2
j_call: TRBJ2-5
cdr3_length: 10
cdr3_aa: ASSRVSETQY

v_call: TRBV5-4
j_call: TRBJ2-3
cdr3_length: 13
cdr3_aa: ASTSGASSTDTQY

v_call: TRBV7-9
j_call: TRBJ1-2
cdr3_length: 11
cdr3_aa: ASSLESAYGYT

v_call: TRBV7-2
j_call: TRBJ2-5
cdr3_length: 12
cdr3_aa: ASSPSAEQETQY

v_call: TRBV6-1
j_call: TRBJ1-5
cdr3_length: 12
cdr3_aa: ASSHTGLNQPQH

v_call: TRBV11-2
j_call: TRBJ2-7
cdr3_length: 12
cdr3_aa: ASSYRGRTYEQY

v_call: TRBV10-1
j_call: TRBJ2-3
cdr3_length: 15
cdr3_aa: ASSERTSGGPTDTQY